This T cell receptor beta chain was found in a study of human T cells and chemical hapten exposure. The CDR3 is made up of 13 amino acids. The germline CDR1 and CDR2 sequences are SQVTM and ANQGSEA. The V gene end was trimmed by 3 bases and the J gene end by 4 bases; junction bases not matched to a gene: 5. Library preparation tagged each individual cDNA molecule with a unique molecular identifier. From the RACE reads, TCRdb called clonotypes with MiXCR, one entry per CDR3 protein. The repertoire holds 180,000 or so distinct CDR3 sequences, with more than 25% as singletons. The time point was: pre-sensitization, week 0. Treatment in this sample: therapeutic diphenylcyclopropenone sensitization with weekly scalp DPC.

Sequencing used whole blood, obtained in connection with sensitization to the hapten diphenylcyclopropenone (DPC). V gene TRBV29-1 combines with J gene TRBJ2-5; TRBD2 agrees at 7 bases. The source is a woman in her thirties with alopecia areata. Some clones in this sample may be carry-over from other donors' samples. The CDR3 region has the DNA TGCAGCGTTGAGAAGCGGGGTCGAGAGACCCAGTACTTC. This gives the protein CSVEKRGRETQYF.